This T cell receptor beta chain was captured in a study of blood T cell repertoires in COVID-19 (dated by TCRdb to about 2020). For the study in its entirety: Collaborator samples came from the United States, Italy and Spain and covered acute and convalescent phases of COVID-19. Deeply sampled blood TCRbeta repertoires from subjects exposed to, actively infected with, or recovered from COVID-19 were included in the dataset. The repertoires were released in a freely available public database meant as a resource for research on the immune response to SARS-CoV-2. The sample metadata nearly always contained a de-identified subject ID, COVID-19 status, age in years and sex. The samples were drawn from the first 160 participants of the ongoing ImmuneRACE study and from 1,200 or so subjects provided by 6 global collaborators. Where HLA class I and class II types were available, the types were taken from metadata supplied by the sample provider, not from assay-based typing. The prospective study material was composed of cDNA or gDNA derived from T cells, B-cell-depleted T cells, or PBMCs. Summary of the overall study and its limitations: How much clinical and demographic metadata was included differed by source and by participant, and the metadata was provided uncurated.

TCRbeta CDR3 regions were amplified from genomic DNA by means of the immunoSEQ Assay, a bias-controlled multiplex PCR. The source study handled its data this way. Within the assay, amplification of reference gene primers was used to estimate how many nucleated cells each sample contained. To quantify the absolute abundance of each unique TCRbeta CDR3 rearrangement, sequence reads were collapsed and filtered. For each sample, productive Simpson clonality was calculated by taking the square root of Simpson's diversity index across productive rearrangements. Held by TCRdb, this immuneACCESS table contains in-frame sequences only and omits some clones. Under half of the omission traces to an unresolved V gene where checked; the cause of the rest is unknown. V and J calls and clone size are those listed in that table; D and trimming were worked out from the DNA. The sample table shows more than 450,000 clones, and roughly nine tenths are seen once. The ten largest clones add up to about 0.65% of the sample.

In the prospective study, participants were roughly 18 to 90 years old, resided in fewer than 25 geographic areas of the United States, and were enrolled through a virtual design. Cohort assignment in the prospective study relied on participant-reported clinical history from a screening survey and a study questionnaire. For ImmuneRACE Cohort 3, a participant was defined as recovered based on two consecutive negative NP/OP PCR tests, clearance by a healthcare professional, or resolution of symptoms. Mobile phlebotomists in the prospective study collected whole blood, serum and a nasopharyngeal or oropharyngeal swab from every participant. Over a 2-month period, participants in the prospective study had the option of providing additional blood draws and questionnaires. Blood samples from the prospective study were shipped frozen or at room temperature prior to DNA extraction. A single count supports this clone. This receptor's antigen is unknown. Within one base of it there is no much larger clone, and no base qualities were kept.

A distance of 15 bases separates the germline ends of V and J, which lose 2 bases and 7 bases respectively. The CDR3 runs 15 residues from the cysteine to the phenylalanine. The entry retains the CDR3 DNA only, 45 bases that are in frame from base 1. CDR1 MNHEY and CDR2 SMNVEV were looked up in the germline V gene (reference sequence). This sequence uses TRBV27 and TRBJ2-1; perhaps TRBD1 is the D gene, with 7 bases matching. The source of this sequence is a woman in her late teens or twenties who had recovered from COVID-19. The sequencing sample was made of PBMCs or T cells enriched from blood (not recorded which). The sequenced DNA is TGTGCCAGCAGTTTAGCGCAGGGGGGAGTTAATGAGCAGTTCTTC. Its translation reads: CASSLAQGGVNEQFF.